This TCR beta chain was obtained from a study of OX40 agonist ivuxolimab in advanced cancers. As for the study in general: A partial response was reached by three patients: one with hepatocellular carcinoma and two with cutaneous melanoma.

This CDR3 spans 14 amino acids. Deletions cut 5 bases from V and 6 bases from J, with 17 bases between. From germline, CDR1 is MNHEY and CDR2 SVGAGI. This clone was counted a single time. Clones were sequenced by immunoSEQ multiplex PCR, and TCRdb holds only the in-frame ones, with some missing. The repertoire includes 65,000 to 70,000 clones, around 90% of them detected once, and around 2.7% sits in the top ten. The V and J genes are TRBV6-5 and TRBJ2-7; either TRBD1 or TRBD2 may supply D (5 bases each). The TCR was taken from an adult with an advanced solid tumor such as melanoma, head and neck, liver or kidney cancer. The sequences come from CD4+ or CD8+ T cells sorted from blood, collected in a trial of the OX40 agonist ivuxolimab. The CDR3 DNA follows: TGTGCCAGCAGTCCCAACCAGGGAGTAATCGAGCAGTACTTC. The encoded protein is CASSPNQGVIEQYF.